Below, 26 T cell receptor beta chains from the same sample are listed, as sequenced in a study of human T cells and chemical hapten exposure. In TCRdb, the RACE reads were re-called with MiXCR into one record per CDR3 protein. This sample has 300,000 to 450,000 distinct CDR3 sequences; more than 4.5% occur once, and the top ten carry about 2.2%. Specified time point: patch test 1, 2 weeks after DPC sensitization. Treatment defined: therapeutic diphenylcyclopropenone sensitization with weekly scalp DPC. The source material was whole blood, sampled in connection with sensitization to the hapten diphenylcyclopropenone (DPC). The receptors originated from a woman aged 50 to 60 with alopecia areata. Some clones in this sample may be carry-over from other donors' samples.

This clonotype occurred many times. The CDR3: CSASDLNWTDTQYF. The CDR3 DNA is TGCAGTGCTAGCGACCTGAACTGGACAGATACGCAGTATTTT. The rearrangement uses TRBV20-1 and TRBJ2-3; unclear D gene. The V end was cut by 3 bases, the J end by 3 bases, with 13 bases between. Germline CDR1 reads DFQATT; CDR2 reads SNEGSKA (reference sequence). This CDR3 region has 14 residues.

This clonotype was found a few times. The chain is built from TRBV13 and TRBJ2-4; D may be TRBD1 or TRBD2 (5 bases each). Per the germline V gene, CDR1 is PRHDT and CDR2 is FYEKMQ (reference sequence). The length of the CDR3 is 17 residues. The V and J ends lost 0 bases and 0 bases respectively, with 12 bases between them. In DNA form, the CDR3 reads TGTGCCAGCAGCTTAGGACGGGGCCGAGGAGCCAAAAACATTCAGTACTTC. It encodes CASSLGRGRGAKNIQYF.

This clonotype was seen many times. The chain combines TRBV4-2 with TRBJ2-3, with 8 bases lining up with TRBD1. The CDR3 runs 13 residues. Per the germline V gene, CDR1 is LGHNA and CDR2 is YNFKEQ. The V segment lost 7 bases and the J segment 5 bases; nucleotides outside the gene matches: 5. In DNA form, the CDR3 reads TGTGCCAGCAAGCAACAGGGGGGAGATACGCAGTATTTT. Translated, it gives CASKQQGGDTQYF.

At least ten counts were recorded for this clonotype. The chain combines TRBV11-1 with TRBJ1-1; 11 positions agree with TRBD1. Losses at the gene ends were 5 bases for V and 7 bases for J; bases not matched to a gene: 6. The germline CDR1 and CDR2 sequences are SGHAT and FQDESV (reference sequence). The CDR3 length is 14 residues. CDR3 amino acids: CASSRTGGLDEAFF. The CDR3 DNA reads TGTGCCAGCAGCCGGACAGGGGGCTTGGATGAAGCTTTCTTT.

Concerning this clonotype itself: A much larger clone is a single base away; this may be a read error. The conserved closing phenylalanine or tryptophan is absent in this CDR3, likely reflecting a read error. This rearrangement joins TRBV7-9 to TRBJ2-1; possibly TRBD1 for D (6 bases). Trimming left V 5 bases short and J 4 bases short, with 15 bases between. The germline V gene encodes CDR1 SEHNR and CDR2 FQNEAQ (reference sequence). The CDR3 has 15 residues. CDR3: CASSPQGHTYNEQFL. Written as DNA, the CDR3 is TGTGCCAGCAGCCCCCAGGGACACACGTACAATGAGCAGTTCTTA.

V is TRBV21-1 and J is TRBJ2-3; the DNA was not used to check the table's D call, TRBD1. TRBV21-1 is a pseudogene locus. CDR3 length: 15 amino acids. In DNA, the CDR3 is TGTGCCAGCAGCGCCGACAGGGCCCAGACAGATACGCAGTATTTT. It specifies CASSADRAQTDTQYF.

The table lists this clonotype with a few counts. V gene TRBV12-3 or TRBV12-4 combines with J gene TRBJ1-2; 8 bases match TRBD1. The CDR3 loop spans 12 amino acids. V was clipped by 5 bases and J by 4 bases; unmatched bases: 0. CDR3 sequence (DNA): TGTGCCAGCAGTACAGGGGGCTATGGCTACACCTTC. Protein: CASSTGGYGYTF.

This chain connects TRBV6-5 to TRBJ1-3; no clear D. Germline V gives CDR1 MNHEY, CDR2 SVGAGI. V gave up 11 bases and J gave up 0 bases, with 11 bases separating them. The CDR3 runs 13 residues. CDR3 amino acids: CAGMQSSGNTIYF. Written as DNA, the CDR3 is TGTGCCGGCATGCAGAGCTCTGGAAACACCATATATTTT.

This clonotype was seen repeatedly, ten times or more. The J gene is TRBJ2-2, the V gene TRBV5-4, with D perhaps TRBD2 (6 bases). Germline V CDR1 and CDR2: SGHNT, YYREEE (reference sequence). Trimming cost V 4 bases and J 6 bases, with 13 bases left between them. CDR3 length equals 14 residues. CDR3: CASSVTSMSGELFF. DNA for the CDR3: TGTGCCAGCAGCGTGACTAGTATGTCCGGGGAGCTGTTTTTT.

This clonotype was detected a few times. V gene TRBV20-1 combines with J gene TRBJ2-1, with 15 positions matching TRBD2. Germline assignment: CDR1 DFQATT and CDR2 SNEGSKA (reference sequence). The CDR3 totals 17 residues. Trimming at V came to 1 base and at J to 9 bases, leaving 10 bases not matched to a gene. CDR3 in DNA: TGCAGTGCTAGAGGGGACGTCGGGACTAGCGGGAGGACTGAGCAGTTCTTC. Its protein product is CSARGDVGTSGRTEQFF.

This clonotype appeared many times. V usage is TRBV7-9 and J usage is TRBJ2-3; D possibly corresponds to TRBD2 (6 bases). V shed 0 bases and J shed 1 base, with 8 bases lying between them. From germline, CDR1 is SEHNR and CDR2 FQNEAQ (reference sequence). The CDR3 spans 15 residues. CDR3 coding DNA: TGTGCCAGCAGCTTAGCGCCGGGGGGCACAGATACGCAGTATTTT. It yields the protein CASSLAPGGTDTQYF.

This clonotype was seen at least ten times. The V call is TRBV28, the J call TRBJ1-2, with no clear D. The germline V and J ends were trimmed by 5 bases and 4 bases, with 11 bases remaining between them. The CDR3 has 13 residues. Germline lookup yields CDR1 MDHEN and CDR2 SYDVKM. The CDR3 here is CASSSSGRYGYTF. Written as DNA, the CDR3 is TGTGCCAGCAGTAGCAGCGGACGCTATGGCTACACCTTC.

The genes are TRBV27 and TRBJ2-1; TRBD1 agrees at 10 bases. V gave up 4 bases and J gave up 7 bases; unmatched junction bases: 7. This CDR3 is 15 amino acids long. Germline values: CDR1 MNHEY, CDR2 SMNVEV (reference sequence). The CDR3 coding sequence is TGTGCCAGCAGTTCGCCCGGGACAGGGGCTAATGAGCAGTTCTTC. Translating it yields CASSSPGTGANEQFF.

This clonotype was detected many times. The CDR3 here is CASSGDLNTGELFF. The CDR3 coding sequence is TGCGCCAGCAGCGGAGACCTTAACACCGGGGAGCTGTTTTTT. The genes are TRBV5-1 and TRBJ2-2, with unresolved D. The CDR3 is 14 amino acids. Germline loops: CDR1 SGHRS, CDR2 YFSETQ. With 4 bases removed from V and 2 bases from J, the gap between germline ends came to 9 bases.

This clonotype was detected many times. The chain recombines TRBV27 with TRBJ2-3; D is unresolved. This CDR3 has 13 amino acids. The germline V gene encodes CDR1 MNHEY and CDR2 SMNVEV (reference sequence). Trimming left V 4 bases short and J 3 bases short, with 8 bases between. The CDR3 loop reads CASSSRKTDTQYF. The CDR3, as DNA: TGTGCCAGCAGTTCGCGGAAGACAGATACGCAGTATTTT.

This clonotype was counted many times. The chain is built from TRBV5-1 and TRBJ2-5; D uncertain. From germline, CDR1 is SGHRS and CDR2 YFSETQ. Between the trimmed V and J ends, which lost 0 bases and 1 base, there was a span of 4 bases. The length of the CDR3 is 13 residues. The CDR3 coding sequence is TGCGCCAGCAGCTTGGGGACCCAAGAGACCCAGTACTTC. Protein sequence: CASSLGTQETQYF.

The V call is TRBV10-3, the J call TRBJ1-1; D is possibly TRBD1 (6 bases). V was clipped by 0 bases and J by 0 bases, with 14 bases between them. CDR3 length equals 17 residues. Germline CDR1 and CDR2: ENHRY and SYGVKD. For the CDR3, the DNA is TGTGCCATCAGTGAGTCGGTGACAGGCTTGTTGAACACTGAAGCTTTCTTT. It codes for CAISESVTGLLNTEAFF.

This clonotype was recorded many times. V and J are TRBV14 and TRBJ2-7; D gene ambiguous. Germline CDR1 SGHDN, CDR2 FVKESK. The CDR3 totals 14 residues. Between the trimmed V and J ends, which lost 0 bases and 3 bases, there was a span of 9 bases. The CDR3 sequence: CASSQEFHLYEQYF. The CDR3 DNA reads as TGTGCCAGCAGCCAAGAGTTTCATCTCTACGAGCAGTACTTC. Together with reference TRBV14 and TRBJ2-7, the CDR3 gives the full variable domain: EAGVTQFPSHSVIEKGQTVTLRCDPISGHDNLYWYRRVMGKEIKFLLHFVKESKQDESGMPNNRFLAERTGGTYSTLKVQPAELEDSGVYFCASSQEFHLYEQYFGPGTRLTVT.

This clonotype was seen only a few times. The rearrangement joins TRBV5-1 to TRBJ1-3, with D unclear. From germline, CDR1 is SGHRS and CDR2 YFSETQ. V was trimmed by 1 base and J by 0 bases, leaving 5 bases between them. The length of the CDR3 is 14 residues. CDR3 loop: CASSLSSSGNTIYF. The CDR3 region has the DNA TGCGCCAGCAGCTTGTCCTCCTCTGGAAACACCATATATTTT. The whole variable domain, remainder taken from reference TRBV5-1 and TRBJ1-3, is KAGVTQTPRYLIKTRGQQVTLSCSPISGHRSVSWYQQTPGQGLQFLFEYFSETQRNKGNFPGRFSGRQFSNSRSEMNVSTLELGDSALYLCASSLSSSGNTIYFGEGSWLTVV.

The rearrangement joins TRBV20-1 to TRBJ1-6, with D tentatively TRBD1 (5 bases). Germline-derived CDR1 and CDR2 are DFQATT and SNEGSKA (reference sequence). CDR3 length equals 15 residues. Deletions cut 1 base from V and 7 bases from J, with 14 bases between. The CDR3 coding sequence is TGCAGTGCTAGAGGGTCCCAGGGTGGAAATTCACCCCTCCACTTT. Translating gives CSARGSQGGNSPLHF.

The V gene is TRBV7-2, the J gene TRBJ2-3, with 11 bases aligning to TRBD2. The CDR3 spans 16 residues. Trimming removed 1 base from V and 4 bases from J; junction bases left unmatched: 4. Germline lookup yields CDR1 SGHTA and CDR2 FQGNSA. CDR3 in amino acids: CASSLVSGGASDTQYF. The CDR3 nucleotides read TGTGCCAGCAGCTTAGTTAGCGGGGGGGCCTCAGATACGCAGTATTTT. Variable domain in full (rest from reference TRBV7-2 and TRBJ2-3): GAGVSQSPSNKVTEKGKDVELRCDPISGHTALYWYRQSLGQGLEFLIYFQGNSAPDKSGLPSDRFSAERTGGSVSTLTIQRTQQEDSAVYLCASSLVSGGASDTQYFGPGTRLTVL.

The sample holds many counts of this clonotype. The genes are TRBV2 and TRBJ1-1; D unclear. Between the trimmed V and J ends, which lost 3 bases and 1 base, there was a span of 6 bases. CDR1 is SNHLY and CDR2 is FYNNEI in the germline V gene. The CDR3 has 13 amino acids. The CDR3 bases are TGTGCCAGCAGTGACAGAGAGAACACTGAAGCTTTCTTT. Its protein product is CASSDRENTEAFF.

This clonotype was counted at least ten times. The V and J genes are TRBV27 and TRBJ1-6; D might be TRBD1 (6 bases). The V and J ends lost 5 bases and 6 bases respectively, with 14 bases between them. This CDR3 comprises 15 residues. Germline values: CDR1 MNHEY, CDR2 SMNVEV (reference sequence). The CDR3 loop is CASSPRGNGNSPLHF. CDR3 DNA: TGTGCCAGCAGTCCCAGGGGAAACGGTAATTCACCCCTCCACTTT.

This chain uses TRBV15 with TRBJ1-4; a possible D gene is TRBD1 (6 bases). The V end lost 5 bases, the J end lost 0 bases, and 10 bases lay between the germline ends. Germline CDR1 and CDR2: LNHNV and YYDKDF (reference sequence). This CDR3 has 15 amino acids. The DNA of the CDR3 is TGTGCCACCAGCGCTAGACAGGCAACTAATGAAAAACTGTTTTTT. It codes for CATSARQATNEKLFF. The full variable domain, with the rest looked up from reference TRBV15 and TRBJ1-4, is DAMVIQNPRYQVTQFGKPVTLSCSQTLNHNVMYWYQQKSSQAPKLLFHYYDKDFNNEADTPDNFQSRRPNTSFCFLDIRSPGLGDTAMYLCATSARQATNEKLFFGSGTQLSVL.

With regard to this clonotype: A much larger clone differs by one base, so this may be a read error. The rearrangement joins TRBV5-6 to TRBJ2-2; D is possibly TRBD1 or TRBD2 (6 bases each). CDR1 is SGHDT and CDR2 is YYEEEE in the germline V gene. This CDR3 region has 14 residues. Written as DNA, the CDR3 is TGTGCCAGCAGCTTGGCGGCCAGGGGCGGGAAGCTGTTTTTT. Translated, it gives CASSLAARGGKLFF.

This clonotype was counted ten times or more. The CDR3 DNA sequence: TGTGCCAGCAGCCTAGTCCCTTCAGGGGGCAGGAGCAATCAGCCCCAGCATTTT. As protein: CASSLVPSGGRSNQPQHF. The chain carries TRBV6-7 and TRBJ1-5, with 8 positions matching TRBD1. TRBV6-7 is known as an ORF, though its function is uncertain. J gave up 1 base and V 6 bases, and 14 bases lay outside the gene matches. CDR3 size: 18 residues.